This T cell receptor beta chain comes out of a study of lymphopenia after photon versus proton radiotherapy. Findings of the study overall: After lymphocyte nadir, photon-treated repertoires showed oligoclonal expansion, especially CD8+ Temra. A bigger post-nadir fall in TCR diversity correlated inversely with survival time in deceased patients. Only patients who died were analyzed for survival; proton advantage is unproven. Photon-treated patients lost naive T cells and TCR diversity; proton-treated stayed stable.

From germline, CDR1 is SGHTA and CDR2 FQGNSA. The trim removed 0 bases at V and 1 base at J, leaving 1 base unmatched. The CDR3 totals 16 residues. Regarding this clone: Its antigen is not known.

The assay was immunoSEQ multiplex PCR, and TCRdb's table has in-frame clones only and misses some. The table records 150,000 or so clones, roughly nine tenths of them present only once. The chain links TRBV7-2 to TRBJ2-2; 8 nucleotides agree with TRBD2. This sample comprised peripheral blood, obtained from a patient treated with photon-based radiotherapy. The TCR comes from a man aged 45-65 years with gastric cancer. CDR3 DNA sequence: TGTGCCAGCAGCTTAGCTAGCGGGAAGAACACCGGGGAGCTGTTTTTT. It specifies CASSLASGKNTGELFF.